This T cell receptor beta chain was captured in a study of shared clonotypes between healthy human individuals. Germline V gene sequence: CDR1 SGHTA, CDR2 FQGTGA. CDR3 length equals 12 residues. Trimming stripped 3 bases from V and 5 bases from J, with 8 bases between. The assay was immunoSEQ multiplex PCR, and TCRdb's table has in-frame clones only and misses some. The data contain fewer than 2.5 million clones, 90% to 95% of them singletons. The sequence derives from a man younger than 30 in good health. Some clones in this sample may be carry-over from other donors' samples. Sequencing used naive CD4+ T cells from PBMCs. Subset specified: CD45RA+ positively selected. The chain links TRBV7-3 to TRBJ2-7; D ambiguous. CDR3 bases: TGTGCCAGCAGCTTTAACAAGGACGAGCAGTACTTC. The encoded protein is CASSFNKDEQYF. The entire variable domain, with the rest obtained from reference TRBV7-3 and TRBJ2-7, is as follows: GAGVSQTPSNKVTEKGKYVELRCDPISGHTALYWYRQSLGQGPEFLIYFQGTGAADDSGLPNDRFFAVRPEGSVSTLKIQRTERGDSAVYLCASSFNKDEQYFGPGTRLTVT.